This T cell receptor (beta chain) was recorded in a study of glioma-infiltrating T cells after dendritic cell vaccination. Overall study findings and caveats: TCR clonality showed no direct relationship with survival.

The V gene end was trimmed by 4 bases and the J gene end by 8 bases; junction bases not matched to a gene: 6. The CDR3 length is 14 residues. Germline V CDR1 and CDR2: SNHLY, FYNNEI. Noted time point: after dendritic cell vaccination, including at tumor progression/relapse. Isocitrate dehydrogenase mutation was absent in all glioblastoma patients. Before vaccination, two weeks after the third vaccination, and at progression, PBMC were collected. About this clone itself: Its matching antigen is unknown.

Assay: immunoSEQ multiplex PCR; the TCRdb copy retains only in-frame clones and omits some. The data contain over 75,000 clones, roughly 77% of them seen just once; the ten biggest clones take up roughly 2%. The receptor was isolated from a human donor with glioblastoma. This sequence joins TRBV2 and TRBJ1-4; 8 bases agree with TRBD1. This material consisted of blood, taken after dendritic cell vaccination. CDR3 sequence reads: CASSGQGLREKLFF. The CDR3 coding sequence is TGTGCCAGCAGTGGACAGGGGCTCCGGGAAAAACTGTTTTTT.